This TCR beta chain is drawn from a study of cytomegalovirus exposure and HLA in healthy donors. With respect to this clone: Its cognate antigen is unknown.

Trimming removed 2 bases from V and 8 bases from J, with 9 bases in between. Germline CDR1 and CDR2: SGHNT and YENEEA. The CDR3 is made up of 12 amino acids. Use of 60 Vbeta and 13 Jbeta primers characterized the PCR. Only in-frame clones appear in the TCRdb table, and some are missing; sequencing was by immunoSEQ multiplex PCR. The table includes approximately 180,000 clones, roughly 74% detected once. All donors participated as healthy donors of bone marrow. Study results and limitations: The number of N-insertions in an Asian-associated ancestry cluster was reportedly below the 666-donor mean in a later analysis. Differences between HLA loci emerged in a later analysis of TCR association rates, with DRB1 most and HLA-C fewest. According to a later analysis, most TCR beta chains associated with CMV appeared HLA-restricted.

The rearrangement joins TRBV11-3 to TRBJ1-1; D gene uncertain. Sequences were obtained from PBMCs. This receptor was taken from a woman in her twenties or thirties in good health and CMV-seronegative. This CDR3 reads CASSLYPGEAFF. CDR3 DNA sequence: TGTGCCAGCAGCTTATACCCCGGGGAAGCTTTCTTT. The variable domain in full, completed from reference TRBV11-3 and TRBJ1-1, reads EAGVVQSPRYKIIEKKQPVAFWCNPISGHNTLYWYLQNLGQGPELLIRYENEEAVDDSQLPKDRFSAERLKGVDSTLKIQPAELGDSAVYLCASSLYPGEAFFGQGTRLTVV.